Each of the 30 T cell receptor beta chains below was sequenced from the same sample in a study of T cells in Graves' hyperthyroidism and ophthalmopathy. The TCR beta CDR3 regions underwent amplification using RNA transcripts as the source. HTBI primers drove first-round RT-PCR of the TCR CDR3. Each CDR3 protein is one row after TCRdb ran MiXCR on the multiplex PCR reads. The repertoire holds hundreds of thousands of distinct CDR3 sequences, with under 15% as singletons. Material for sequencing was blood. Source of these receptors: a woman between 18 and 29 years old with Graves' hyperthyroidism.

This clonotype was detected many times. The chain combines TRBV28 with TRBJ1-6; 8 bases agree with TRBD1. This CDR3 is built from 15 residues. V gave up 5 bases and J gave up 4 bases; unmatched junction bases: 4. Germline V gene lookup returns CDR1 MDHEN and CDR2 SYDVKM. The CDR3 bases are TGTGCCAGCAGTGCCCACAGGGGGTATAATTCACCCCTCCACTTT. Residues: CASSAHRGYNSPLHF.

This clonotype was seen at least ten times. The chain recombines TRBV20-1 with TRBJ2-2; the D is unclear. The CDR3 runs 16 residues. The germline V gene encodes CDR1 DFQATT and CDR2 SNEGSKA (reference sequence). Trimming left V 0 bases short and J 7 bases short, with 18 bases between. In nucleotides, the CDR3 is TGCAGTGCTAGAGATAGAATGAAAGGGAAGAACGGGGAGCTGTTTTTT. This sequence encodes CSARDRMKGKNGELFF.

In this sample, this clonotype turned up many times. In nucleotides, the CDR3 is TGTGCCAGCAGGACAGGGGGCTCGGAGCAGTTCTTC. Translated: CASRTGGSEQFF. V gene TRBV28 combines with J gene TRBJ2-1; 10 positions agree with TRBD1. CDR1 MDHEN and CDR2 SYDVKM come from the germline V gene. This CDR3 has 12 residues. V lost 6 bases, J lost 10 bases, and 3 bases stayed unmatched.

This clonotype appeared many times. The rearrangement joins TRBV10-3 to TRBJ1-2; D gene uncertain. CDR3 length equals 16 residues. Germline-derived CDR1 and CDR2 are ENHRY and SYGVKD. Trimming removed 7 bases from V and 6 bases from J, with 24 bases in between. In DNA, the CDR3 is TGTGCCATCAAGAAAACGGGGAATGAGGTTGGGGATGGCTACACCTTC. Encoded protein: CAIKKTGNEVGDGYTF.

In its sample, this clonotype was seen many times. The rearrangement links TRBV4-3 to TRBJ2-5; 8 nucleotides agree with TRBD1. In germline, CDR1 is LGHNA, CDR2 YSLEER. The CDR3 length is 13 residues. The V and J ends lost 4 bases and 5 bases, in that order; junction bases with no gene match: 3. In DNA, the CDR3 is TGCGCCAGCAGCCTCAACAGGGGGGAGACCCAGTACTTC. Translating gives CASSLNRGETQYF.

This clonotype occurred many times. The chain carries TRBV5-6 and TRBJ2-7, with D possibly matching TRBD2 (5 bases). Germline loops: CDR1 SGHDT, CDR2 YYEEEE. Trimming took off 5 bases at V and 7 bases at J, with 13 bases between the two ends. The CDR3 covers 12 residues. The CDR3 bases are TGTGCCAGCAGTCGGCCCGAGGGAGAGCAGTACTTC. Amino acid sequence: CASSRPEGEQYF.

V and J are TRBV7-2 and TRBJ2-1; D is ambiguous. V dropped 5 bases and J dropped 8 bases, with 10 bases sitting between them. Germline CDR1 and CDR2: SGHTA and FQGNSA. The CDR3 contains 12 residues. CDR3 DNA sequence: TGTGCCAGCAGCAACCCGTCGGATGAGCAGTTCTTC. Its translation: CASSNPSDEQFF.

Only a few counts were recorded for this clonotype. This chain connects TRBV4-3 to TRBJ2-7, with 7 bases matching TRBD2. With V trimmed by 4 bases and J by 0 bases, 6 bases remained unmatched. This CDR3 is 15 amino acids long. CDR1 is LGHNA and CDR2 is YSLEER in the germline V gene. The CDR3 DNA sequence: TGCGCCAGCAGCCCCGAGCGGGGCCTCTCCTACGAGCAGTACTTC. This encodes CASSPERGLSYEQYF.

CDR3 in amino acids: CASDPQGPYDQPQHF. The CDR3 DNA sequence: TGTGCCAGCGATCCTCAGGGGCCATACGATCAGCCCCAGCATTTT. The V call is TRBV6-1, the J call TRBJ1-5; TRBD1 is a possible D gene (6 bases). Deletions cut 8 bases from V and 5 bases from J, with 19 bases between. CDR3 length: 15 amino acids. Germline V gene lookup returns CDR1 MNHNS and CDR2 SASEGT.

In its sample, this clonotype was seen many times. This chain joins TRBV7-2 and TRBJ2-7; 12 nucleotides line up with TRBD1. CDR3 length equals 19 residues. The J segment lost 3 bases and the V segment lost 1 base, leaving 13 bases of the junction unmatched. The germline CDR1 and CDR2 sequences are SGHTA and FQGNSA. The CDR3 loop reads CASSLVWGQGAEPRYEQYF. CDR3 bases: TGTGCCAGCAGCTTAGTTTGGGGACAGGGGGCAGAGCCCCGCTACGAGCAGTACTTC.

This clonotype was counted many times. The chain combines TRBV11-2 with TRBJ2-1; no firm D call. CDR1 and CDR2 from the germline V gene are SGHAT and FQNNGV. This CDR3 is built from 16 residues. Trimming cost V 1 base and J 0 bases, with 10 bases left between them. The CDR3 nucleotides read TGTGCCAGCAGCTTAGTAGTGGTCGGCTCCTACAATGAGCAGTTCTTC. Translation gives CASSLVVVGSYNEQFF.

This clonotype was recorded many times. This sequence joins TRBV20-1 and TRBJ2-7; D is uncertain. The CDR3 length is 12 residues. Trimming left V 2 bases short and J 0 bases short, with 5 bases between. Germline CDR1 reads DFQATT; CDR2 reads SNEGSKA (reference sequence). As DNA, the CDR3 is TGCAGTGCTAGAAGCATCTCCTACGAGCAGTACTTC. It codes for CSARSISYEQYF.

This clonotype showed up just a few times. The junction shows a germline mismatch at one end, possibly a read error. This chain links TRBV11-2 with TRBJ2-1, with 8 bases fitting TRBD2. Germline assignment: CDR1 SGHAT and CDR2 FQNNGV. This CDR3 has 16 amino acids. CDR3 nucleotides: TGTGCCAGCAGTTTTTTAAGGACTAGCTCTTACAGTGAGCAGTTCTTC. This translates into CASSFLRTSSYSEQFF.

At least ten counts were recorded for this clonotype. The V gene is TRBV19, the J gene TRBJ1-1, with D perhaps TRBD1 (5 bases). Germline CDR1 and CDR2: LNHDA and SQIVND (reference sequence). V was shortened by 7 bases and J by 6 bases, with 18 bases between the two germline ends. The CDR3 length is 14 residues. The CDR3 DNA reads TGTGCCAGTAAGGGGATAAGCGGCTACGCTGAAGCTTTCTTT. Encoded protein: CASKGISGYAEAFF.

This clonotype has ten or more counts. The V gene is TRBV3-1, the J gene TRBJ1-2; the D is unclear. There are 14 residues in the CDR3. V gave up 4 bases and J gave up 4 bases, with 13 bases separating them. CDR1 LGHDT and CDR2 YNNKEL come from the germline V gene (reference sequence). CDR3 sequence: CASSLEGGGYGYTF. CDR3 bases: TGTGCCAGCAGCCTCGAGGGTGGCGGCTATGGCTACACCTTC.

This clonotype was observed many times. This chain connects TRBV29-1 to TRBJ2-1; D possibly corresponds to TRBD2 (6 bases). The CDR3 is 16 amino acids. The V gene lost 0 bases and the J gene lost 3 bases, with 15 bases spanning the gap. Germline V CDR1 and CDR2: SQVTM, ANQGSEA. This chain's CDR3 is CSVEDLPGEIYNEQFF. DNA of the CDR3: TGCAGCGTTGAAGATTTACCGGGAGAAATCTACAATGAGCAGTTCTTC.

This clonotype was counted at least ten times. The rearrangement joins TRBV12-3 or TRBV12-4 to TRBJ2-7, with D hard to call. With 0 bases removed from V and 3 bases from J, the gap between germline ends came to 6 bases. This CDR3 is 13 amino acids long. CDR3 in DNA: TGTGCCAGCAGTTTAGCACAGAACTACGAGCAGTACTTC. This translates into CASSLAQNYEQYF.

This clonotype was observed a few times. J is TRBJ2-6 and V is TRBV9, with D perhaps matching TRBD1 (6 bases). CDR1 and CDR2 (germline): SGDLS, YYNGEE. The CDR3 runs to 17 residues. V lost 4 bases, J lost 0 bases, and 14 bases lay in between. CDR3 protein: CASSTRQVDSGANVLTF. In DNA form, the CDR3 reads TGTGCCAGCAGCACCCGACAGGTTGACTCTGGGGCCAACGTCCTGACTTTC.

This clonotype showed up many times. This chain joins TRBV9 and TRBJ1-2, with D tentatively TRBD1 (5 bases). This CDR3 contains 14 residues. The ends were cut back, 0 bases at V and 8 bases at J, with 14 bases in the middle. Germline CDR1 reads SGDLS; CDR2 reads YYNGEE. The CDR3 loop is CASSVGRQGRGYTF. CDR3 DNA sequence: TGTGCCAGCAGCGTAGGGCGGCAGGGAAGAGGCTACACCTTC.

The chain couples TRBV19 to TRBJ1-3; a possible D gene is TRBD1 (5 bases). The V gene lost 10 bases and the J gene lost 1 base, with 11 bases spanning the gap. Germline V gives CDR1 LNHDA, CDR2 SQIVND (reference sequence). CDR3 size: 13 residues. The CDR3: CATQQASGNTIYF. The CDR3 DNA follows: TGTGCCACTCAACAGGCTTCTGGAAACACCATATATTTT.

The table lists this clonotype with many counts. The CDR3 sequence is CASTEEGSTPHTEAFF. The CDR3 nucleotides are TGTGCCAGCACCGAGGAGGGTTCCACCCCGCACACTGAAGCTTTCTTT. The chain links TRBV28 to TRBJ1-1, with D uncertain. The CDR3 length is 16 residues. Germline assignment: CDR1 MDHEN and CDR2 SYDVKM. V lost 7 bases and J lost 3, with 21 bases in between.

Ten or more counts support this clonotype. V is TRBV7-8 and J is TRBJ2-7; tentatively, D is TRBD2 (6 bases). The germline gives CDR1 SGHVS, CDR2 FQNEAQ. V was cut by 1 base and J by 3 bases, with 10 bases left in between. The CDR3 runs to 14 residues. The CDR3 DNA reads as TGTGCCAGCAGCTTAGGACTAGGCGGCTACGAGCAGTACTTC. It specifies CASSLGLGGYEQYF.

This clonotype came up a few times. The gene calls are TRBV4-3 and TRBJ2-7, with D maybe TRBD1 (6 bases). This CDR3 comprises 15 residues. Germline values: CDR1 LGHNA, CDR2 YSLEER. V lost 1 base, J lost 1 base, and 11 bases lay in between. The CDR3 DNA sequence: TGCGCCAGCAGCCAAGGGACAGAAGGATCCTACGAGCAGTACTTC. It encodes CASSQGTEGSYEQYF.

V gene TRBV7-2 combines with J gene TRBJ2-1, with TRBD2 matching over 13 bases. J gave up 8 bases and V 5 bases, and 9 bases lay outside the gene matches. Germline V CDR1 and CDR2: SGHTA, FQGNSA. The CDR3 spans 16 residues. This CDR3 is CASSPGLAGVIDEQFF. The CDR3, as DNA: TGTGCCAGCAGCCCCGGACTAGCGGGAGTAATAGATGAGCAGTTCTTC.

J is TRBJ2-5 and V is TRBV7-2; D gene ambiguous. The CDR3 length is 17 residues. Germline lookup yields CDR1 SGHTA and CDR2 FQGNSA. V lost 4 bases, J lost 1 base, and 19 bases lay in between. The CDR3 bases are TGTGCCAGCAGCTCTATCATTGCCAGCTTTCTCCAAGAGACCCAGTACTTC. It is translated as CASSSIIASFLQETQYF.

This clonotype was recorded at least ten times. The genes are TRBV9 and TRBJ1-6; unclear D gene. The CDR3 has 14 residues. The V gene's germline CDR1 is SGDLS and CDR2 YYNGEE. V was clipped by 1 base and J by 6 bases, with 8 bases between them. Here the CDR3 DNA reads TGTGCCAGCAGCGTAACCCAGATTAATTCACCCCTCCACTTT. Residues: CASSVTQINSPLHF.

This clonotype was seen at least ten times. The chain couples TRBV28 to TRBJ2-2; D possibly corresponds to TRBD2 (6 bases). The V end lost 6 bases, the J end lost 5 bases, and 13 bases lay between the germline ends. Germline-derived CDR1 and CDR2 are MDHEN and SYDVKM. There are 14 residues in the CDR3. In DNA form, the CDR3 reads TGTGCCAGCAGAAAGCGGGCTACGACCGGGGAGCTGTTTTTT. It is translated as CASRKRATTGELFF.

In regard to this clonotype: This clone may be a read error of a much larger clone one base away. The chain links TRBV24-1 to TRBJ2-3; 9 bases align to TRBD2. CDR1 is KGHDR and CDR2 is SFDVKD in the germline V gene. The length of the CDR3 is 17 residues. As DNA, the CDR3 is TGTGCCACCAGTGATTTACCGATAGCGGGGGCGACAGATTCGCAGTATTTT. Amino acids: CATSDLPIAGATDSQYF.

In its sample, this clonotype was seen many times. The chain employs TRBV6-2 or TRBV6-3 and TRBJ2-1, with D maybe TRBD1 (6 bases). Germline-derived CDR1 and CDR2 are MNHEY and SVGEGT. The CDR3 has 16 amino acids. With 0 bases removed from V and 6 bases from J, the gap between germline ends came to 15 bases. CDR3 nucleotide sequence: TGTGCCAGCAGTTACTCGGACAGCTCCCCCCCCAATGAGCAGTTCTTC. Amino acid sequence: CASSYSDSSPPNEQFF.

This chain connects TRBV12-3 or TRBV12-4 to TRBJ1-5, with D possibly being TRBD1 (5 bases). The CDR3 is 14 residues long. Trimming took off 6 bases at V and 2 bases at J, with 11 bases between the two ends. The CDR3 nucleotides are TGTGCCAGCAGGGGGACCGGGGGCAATCAGCCCCAGCATTTT. Translating gives CASRGTGGNQPQHF.